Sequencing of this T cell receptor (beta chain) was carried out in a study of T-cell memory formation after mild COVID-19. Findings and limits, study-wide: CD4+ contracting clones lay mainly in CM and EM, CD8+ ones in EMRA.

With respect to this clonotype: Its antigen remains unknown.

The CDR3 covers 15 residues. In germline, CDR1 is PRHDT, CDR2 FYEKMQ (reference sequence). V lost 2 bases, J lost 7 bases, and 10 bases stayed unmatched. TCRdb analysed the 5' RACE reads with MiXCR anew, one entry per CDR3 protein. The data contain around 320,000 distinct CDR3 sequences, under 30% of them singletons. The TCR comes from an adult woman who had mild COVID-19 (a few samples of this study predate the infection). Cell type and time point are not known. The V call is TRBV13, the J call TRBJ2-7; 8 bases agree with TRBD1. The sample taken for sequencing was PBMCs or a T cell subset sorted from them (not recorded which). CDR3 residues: CASSLSDRVGGEQYF. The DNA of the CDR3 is TGTGCCAGCAGCTTATCGGACAGGGTAGGAGGGGAGCAGTACTTC.